The 22 T cell receptor beta chains given below trace back to one sample, sequenced in a study of spatial heterogeneity in lung cancer. The time point denotes: blood at routine non-recurrence follow-up after resection. One entry per CDR3 protein results from TCRdb running MiXCR on the 5' RACE reads. Of approximately 20,000 distinct CDR3 sequences listed, 9.2% are singletons. Sequencing was performed on PBMCs, taken at follow-up. Receptors were obtained from a male donor with early-stage non-small cell lung cancer.

This clonotype is classed as medium-sized. The chain is built from TRBV13 and TRBJ2-3; 9 bases map to TRBD1. CDR1 PRHDT and CDR2 FYEKMQ come from the germline V gene (reference sequence). This CDR3 is built from 13 residues. The trim removed 8 bases at V and 1 base at J, leaving 1 base unmatched. Here the CDR3 reads CASGDRGTDTQYF. DNA of the CDR3: TGTGCCAGCGGGGACAGGGGCACAGATACGCAGTATTTT.

This clonotype has a handful of counts. The chain carries TRBV7-6 and TRBJ2-1; 12 bases match TRBD2. CDR3 length: 17 residues. After removal of 5 bases from V and 0 bases from J, the junction contained 5 bases not matched to a gene. Germline V gene lookup returns CDR1 SGHVS and CDR2 FNYEAQ. CDR3 nucleotides: TGTGCCAGCAGCGCTAGCGGGGGGGCGAGCTCCTACAATGAGCAGTTCTTC. Translating it yields CASSASGGASSYNEQFF.

A few counts support this clonotype. The J gene is TRBJ2-7, the V gene TRBV7-8; TRBD2 agrees at 9 bases. This CDR3 contains 15 residues. Looked up from germline, CDR1 is SGHVS and CDR2 is FQNEAQ. Trimming at V came to 3 bases and at J to 2 bases, leaving 5 bases not matched to a gene. CDR3: CASSLGVAGAYEQYF. Here the CDR3 DNA reads TGTGCCAGCAGCTTGGGGGTAGCGGGAGCCTACGAGCAGTACTTC.

The table lists this clonotype with many counts. The chain carries TRBV5-8 and TRBJ1-5; maybe TRBD1 (5 bases). This CDR3 contains 17 residues. Germline V gives CDR1 SGHTS, CDR2 YDEGEE. Trimming pared 4 bases from V and 1 base from J, leaving 18 bases between. The CDR3 nucleotides read TGTGCCAGCAGCACGTTCCAGGGCAAGGCAAGCAATCAGCCCCAGCATTTT. Translating it yields CASSTFQGKASNQPQHF.

This clonotype was seen many times. The V gene is TRBV20-1, the J gene TRBJ1-2; a possible D gene is TRBD1 (5 bases). Germline V gives CDR1 DFQATT, CDR2 SNEGSKA (reference sequence). The CDR3 is 11 residues long. Deletions cut 6 bases from V and 6 bases from J, with 11 bases between. CDR3 sequence reads: CSATRDHGYTF. CDR3 in DNA: TGCAGTGCCACTAGGGACCATGGCTACACCTTC.

The chain carries TRBV6-5 and TRBJ2-3; 9 positions match TRBD2. The ends lost 5 bases at V and 2 bases at J; junction bases unmatched: 5. Per the germline V gene, CDR1 is MNHEY and CDR2 is SVGAGI. The CDR3 has 15 residues. CDR3: CASSAPGLATDTQYF. The CDR3 DNA reads as TGTGCCAGCAGTGCCCCGGGACTAGCCACAGATACGCAGTATTTT.

In its sample, this clonotype is medium-sized (0.01 to 0.1%). The chain uses TRBV3-1 and TRBJ2-6, with 8 bases fitting TRBD2. Trimming cost V 1 base and J 4 bases; bases outside gene matches: 6. Per germline, CDR1 LGHDT and CDR2 YNNKEL (reference sequence). This CDR3 region has 17 residues. CDR3 sequence (DNA): TGTGCCAGCAGCCAAGTAGAGCGGGGGCTCGGGGCCAACGTCCTGACTTTC. Translating it yields CASSQVERGLGANVLTF.

The sample holds many counts of this clonotype. The rearrangement joins TRBV9 to TRBJ1-2; the match to TRBD1 covers 7 bases. The V gene end was trimmed by 0 bases and the J gene end by 4 bases; junction bases not matched to a gene: 3. This CDR3 has 14 residues. In germline, CDR1 is SGDLS, CDR2 YYNGEE. The CDR3 loop is CASSVDGTAYGYTF. The CDR3, as DNA: TGTGCCAGCAGCGTAGATGGGACAGCCTATGGCTACACCTTC.

This chain links TRBV7-2 with TRBJ2-1, with 10 bases lining up with TRBD2. The germline CDR1 and CDR2 sequences are SGHTA and FQGNSA. V was clipped by 6 bases and J by 7 bases; unmatched bases: 9. There are 15 residues in the CDR3. CDR3 loop: CASRPAGGQRNEQFF. The CDR3 bases are TGTGCCAGCAGACCAGCGGGGGGGCAAAGGAATGAGCAGTTCTTC. The complete variable domain, with remaining parts taken from reference TRBV7-2 and TRBJ2-1, reads GAGVSQSPSNKVTEKGKDVELRCDPISGHTALYWYRQSLGQGLEFLIYFQGNSAPDKSGLPSDRFSAERTGGSVSTLTIQRTQQEDSAVYLCASRPAGGQRNEQFFGPGTRLTVL.

This clonotype has at least ten counts. The genes are TRBV5-5 and TRBJ2-7; 8 bases fit TRBD1. Trimming cost V 4 bases and J 1 base; bases outside gene matches: 10. From germline, CDR1 is SGHKS and CDR2 YYEKEE (reference sequence). This CDR3 has 16 amino acids. CDR3 in amino acids: CASSQVPGQVSYEQYF. Written as DNA, the CDR3 is TGTGCCAGCAGCCAAGTCCCGGGACAGGTGTCCTACGAGCAGTACTTC. Looking up the rest from reference TRBV5-5 and TRBJ2-7 gives the full variable domain: DAGVTQSPTHLIKTRGQQVTLRCSPISGHKSVSWYQQVLGQGPQFIFQYYEKEERGRGNFPDRFSARQFPNYSSELNVNALLLGDSALYLCASSQVPGQVSYEQYFGPGTRLTVT.

This clonotype was recorded a few times. A clone one base away is much larger, so this may be a read error. The chain joins TRBV7-2 to TRBJ1-4; no clear D gene. Germline-derived CDR1 and CDR2 are SGHTA and FQGNSA. This CDR3 spans 13 amino acids. In nucleotides, the CDR3 is TGTGTCAGCAGCTTAGAAATGACGGGAAAACTGTTTTTT. Amino acid sequence: CVSSLEMTGKLFF.

In its sample, this clonotype ranks as medium-sized. The genes are TRBV6-1 and TRBJ2-1, with 14 bases lining up with TRBD2. J was trimmed by 8 bases and V by 4 bases; bases with no gene match: 4. The germline V gene encodes CDR1 MNHNS and CDR2 SASEGT. The CDR3 sequence is 15 residues long. The CDR3 here is CASSGLAGGHHEQFF. DNA for the CDR3: TGTGCCAGCAGTGGACTAGCGGGGGGGCACCATGAGCAGTTCTTC.

This chain joins TRBV20-1 and TRBJ2-3; 7 nucleotides match TRBD1. Germline CDR1 DFQATT, CDR2 SNEGSKA (reference sequence). Trimming cost V 7 bases and J 3 bases; bases outside gene matches: 7. The CDR3 extends over 13 amino acids. The CDR3 DNA sequence: TGCAGTGACCGGGACAGAGATACAGATACGCAGTATTTT. It yields the protein CSDRDRDTDTQYF.

This clonotype was seen many times. This chain uses TRBV6-5 with TRBJ2-1; D is unresolved. CDR3 length: 14 amino acids. The ends were cut back, 4 bases at V and 0 bases at J, with 7 bases in the middle. The V gene's germline CDR1 is MNHEY and CDR2 SVGAGI. In DNA form, the CDR3 reads TGTGCCAGCAGTTTAGAGAACTCCTACAATGAGCAGTTCTTC. The encoded protein is CASSLENSYNEQFF.

In this sample, this clonotype turned up many times. The chain links TRBV7-6 to TRBJ1-6; D unclear. This CDR3 spans 14 amino acids. The germline V gene encodes CDR1 SGHVS and CDR2 FNYEAQ. V lost 1 base and J 10 bases, leaving 11 bases between the germline ends. CDR3 protein: CASSLGGLGSPLHF. DNA for the CDR3: TGTGCCAGCAGCTTAGGAGGGTTGGGGTCACCCCTCCACTTT.

This clonotype was observed at least ten times. The CDR3 is CASRPRTGGVYEQYF. The DNA of the CDR3 is TGTGCCAGCAGGCCGAGGACAGGGGGCGTCTACGAGCAGTACTTC. This chain connects TRBV12-3 or TRBV12-4 to TRBJ2-7; 11 nucleotides align to TRBD1. This CDR3 is 15 amino acids long. The trim removed 6 bases at V and 3 bases at J, leaving 7 bases unmatched.

As for this clonotype: Being one base from a much bigger clone, this may be a read error. The limits of the CDR3 on the DNA are not certain, so only TCRdb's listed CDR3 is given. The genes are TRBV29-1 and TRBJ1-1. Looked up from germline, CDR1 is SQVTM and CDR2 is ANQGSEA. Counting both end residues, the CDR3 totals 13 amino acids. CDR3 sequence: CSGEWGLGTEDFF.

Notes on this clonotype: Being one base from a much bigger clone, this may be a read error. The chain combines TRBV2 with TRBJ2-7; tentatively, D is TRBD1 or TRBD2 (5 bases each). Germline V gene lookup returns CDR1 SNHLY and CDR2 FYNNEI. This CDR3 is 14 amino acids long. The DNA of the CDR3 is TGTGTCAGCAGTGAAGCTGGGACCCGTTACGAGCAGTACTTC. Its protein is CVSSEAGTRYEQYF.

This clonotype appeared many times. The V gene is TRBV4-3, the J gene TRBJ2-1; D perhaps matches TRBD2 (6 bases). With 2 bases removed from V and 7 bases from J, the gap between germline ends came to 15 bases. The CDR3 is 15 amino acids. The germline CDR1 and CDR2 sequences are LGHNA and YSLEER. The CDR3 bases are TGCGCCAGCAGCCAAAGGCGGTCTAGCGCGAATGAGCAGTTCTTC. Amino acids: CASSQRRSSANEQFF.

By sample fraction, this clonotype is medium-sized (0.01 to 0.1%). The rearrangement joins TRBV6-5 to TRBJ2-7; D might be TRBD2 (5 bases). The CDR3 consists of 14 residues. V lost 6 bases, J lost 4 bases, and 16 bases lay in between. Per germline, CDR1 MNHEY and CDR2 SVGAGI. In DNA form, the CDR3 reads TGTGCCAGCAGAACCGGACTCGCGAGTTACGAGCAGTACTTC. Encoded protein: CASRTGLASYEQYF.

This clonotype was counted ten times or more. The chain carries TRBV9 and TRBJ2-7; D ambiguous. This CDR3 is built from 14 residues. CDR1 and CDR2 from the germline V gene are SGDLS and YYNGEE. V lost 0 bases and J 1 base, leaving 8 bases between the germline ends. CDR3 amino acids: CASSVEEGSYEQYF. DNA of the CDR3: TGTGCCAGCAGCGTAGAGGAAGGGTCCTACGAGCAGTACTTC.

This clonotype showed up many times. This chain links TRBV29-1 with TRBJ2-7, with 7 bases fitting TRBD1. Germline-derived CDR1 and CDR2 are SQVTM and ANQGSEA. The CDR3 runs to 12 residues. Trimming removed 7 bases from V and 1 base from J; junction bases left unmatched: 4. CDR3 amino acids: CSAWDSSYEQYF. CDR3 nucleotides: TGCAGCGCCTGGGACAGTTCCTACGAGCAGTACTTC.